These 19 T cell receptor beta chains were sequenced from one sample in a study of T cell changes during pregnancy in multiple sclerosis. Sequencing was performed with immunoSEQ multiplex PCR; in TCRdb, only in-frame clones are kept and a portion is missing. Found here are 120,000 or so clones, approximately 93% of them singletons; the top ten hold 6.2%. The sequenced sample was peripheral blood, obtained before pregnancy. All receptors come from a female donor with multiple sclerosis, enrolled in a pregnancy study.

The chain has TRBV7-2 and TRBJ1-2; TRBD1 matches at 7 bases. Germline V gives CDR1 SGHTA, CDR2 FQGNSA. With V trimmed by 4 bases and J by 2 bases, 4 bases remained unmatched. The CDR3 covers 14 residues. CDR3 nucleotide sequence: TGTGCCAGCAGCTCCGACAGGGCGAACTATGGCTACACCTTC. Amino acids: CASSSDRANYGYTF.

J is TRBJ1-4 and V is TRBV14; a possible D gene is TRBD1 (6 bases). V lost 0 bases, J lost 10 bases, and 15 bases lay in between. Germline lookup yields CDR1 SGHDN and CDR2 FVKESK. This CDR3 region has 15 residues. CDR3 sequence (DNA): TGTGCCAGCAGCCAAGATCAGGGGCAGGCTGGAAAACTGTTTTTT. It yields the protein CASSQDQGQAGKLFF.

CDR3 sequence reads: CASSIGGGYNEQFF. CDR3 DNA sequence: TGTGCCAGCAGCATAGGGGGCGGGTACAATGAGCAGTTCTTC. This chain uses TRBV28 with TRBJ2-1; 7 bases are shared with TRBD1. Unmatched junction bases numbered 6, after V lost 6 bases and J lost 4 bases. Germline CDR1 reads MDHEN; CDR2 reads SYDVKM. This CDR3 comprises 14 residues.

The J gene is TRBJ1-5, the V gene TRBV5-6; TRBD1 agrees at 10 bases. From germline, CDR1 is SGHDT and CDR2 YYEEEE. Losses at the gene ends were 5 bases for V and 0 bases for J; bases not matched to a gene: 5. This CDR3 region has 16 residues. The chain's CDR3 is CASRKGTGDSNQPQHF. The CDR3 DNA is TGTGCCAGCAGGAAAGGGACAGGGGATAGCAATCAGCCCCAGCATTTT.

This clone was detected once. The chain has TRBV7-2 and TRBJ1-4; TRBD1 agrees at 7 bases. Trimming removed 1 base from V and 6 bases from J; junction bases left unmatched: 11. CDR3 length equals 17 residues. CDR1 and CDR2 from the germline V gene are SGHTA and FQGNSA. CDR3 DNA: TGTGCCAGCAGCTTAGGACCCCCTAGGGGGCCTGATGAAAAACTGTTTTTT. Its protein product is CASSLGPPRGPDEKLFF.

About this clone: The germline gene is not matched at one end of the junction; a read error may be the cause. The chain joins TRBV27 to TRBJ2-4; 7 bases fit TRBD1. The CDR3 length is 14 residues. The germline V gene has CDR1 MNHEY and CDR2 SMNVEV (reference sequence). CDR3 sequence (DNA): TGTACCAGCAGTTCTAGACAGGGTTCAAACATTCAGTACTTC. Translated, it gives CTSSSRQGSNIQYF.

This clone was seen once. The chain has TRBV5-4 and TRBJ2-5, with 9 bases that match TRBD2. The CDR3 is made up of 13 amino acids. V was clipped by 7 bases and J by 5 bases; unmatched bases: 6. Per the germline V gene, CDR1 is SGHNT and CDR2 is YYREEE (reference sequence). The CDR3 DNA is TGTGCCAGCCGGGCGGGGGGGCATGAGACCCAGTACTTC. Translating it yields CASRAGGHETQYF.

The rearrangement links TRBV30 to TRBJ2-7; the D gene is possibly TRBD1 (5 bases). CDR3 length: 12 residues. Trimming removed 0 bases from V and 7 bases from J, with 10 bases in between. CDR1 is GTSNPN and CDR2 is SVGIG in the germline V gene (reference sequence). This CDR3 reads CAWSVGPGEQYF. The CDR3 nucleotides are TGTGCCTGGAGTGTCGGGCCAGGGGAGCAGTACTTC.

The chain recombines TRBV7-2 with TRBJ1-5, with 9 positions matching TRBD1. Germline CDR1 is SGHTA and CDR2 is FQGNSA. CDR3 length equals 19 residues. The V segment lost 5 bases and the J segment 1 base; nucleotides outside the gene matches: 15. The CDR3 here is CASSRGLDRGLRSNQPQHF. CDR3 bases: TGTGCCAGCAGCCGAGGGTTGGACAGGGGTCTTCGGAGCAATCAGCCCCAGCATTTT.

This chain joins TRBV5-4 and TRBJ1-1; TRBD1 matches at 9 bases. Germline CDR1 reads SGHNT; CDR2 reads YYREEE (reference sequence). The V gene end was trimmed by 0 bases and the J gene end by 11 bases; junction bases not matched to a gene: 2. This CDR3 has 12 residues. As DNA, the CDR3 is TGTGCCAGCAGCTTGGGACAGGGGGGGGCTTTCTTT. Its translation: CASSLGQGGAFF.

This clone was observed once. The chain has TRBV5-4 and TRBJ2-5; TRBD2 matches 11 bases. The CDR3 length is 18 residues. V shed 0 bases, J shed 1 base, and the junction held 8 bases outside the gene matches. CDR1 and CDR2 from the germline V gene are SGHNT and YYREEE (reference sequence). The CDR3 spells CASSLDGGTSGGQETQYF. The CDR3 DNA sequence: TGTGCCAGCAGCTTGGACGGTGGTACTAGCGGGGGCCAAGAGACCCAGTACTTC.

CDR3 DNA: TGTGCCAGCAGCCCAGAGGGTTCAGGGGTCCGTAATGAGCAGTTCTTC. As protein: CASSPEGSGVRNEQFF. V gene TRBV7-9 combines with J gene TRBJ2-1, with TRBD1 as a possible D gene (6 bases). The germline CDR1 and CDR2 sequences are SEHNR and FQNEAQ (reference sequence). V was clipped by 5 bases and J by 7 bases, with 21 bases between them. This CDR3 comprises 16 residues.

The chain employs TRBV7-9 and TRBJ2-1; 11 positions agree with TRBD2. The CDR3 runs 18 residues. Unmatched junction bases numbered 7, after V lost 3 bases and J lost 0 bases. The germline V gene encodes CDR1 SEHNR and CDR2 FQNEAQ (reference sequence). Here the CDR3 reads CASSFGTSGGRSYNEQFF. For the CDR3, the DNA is TGTGCCAGCAGCTTCGGGACTAGCGGAGGGCGCTCCTACAATGAGCAGTTCTTC.

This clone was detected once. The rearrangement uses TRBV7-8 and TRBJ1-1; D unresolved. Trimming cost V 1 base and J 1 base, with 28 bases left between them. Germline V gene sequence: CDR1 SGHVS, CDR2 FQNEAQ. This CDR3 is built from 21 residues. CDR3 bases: TGTGCCAGCAGCTTAGAATTGCCCAGCTGGGCCAGGAAAGGTTCGAACACTGAAGCTTTCTTT. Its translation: CASSLELPSWARKGSNTEAFF.

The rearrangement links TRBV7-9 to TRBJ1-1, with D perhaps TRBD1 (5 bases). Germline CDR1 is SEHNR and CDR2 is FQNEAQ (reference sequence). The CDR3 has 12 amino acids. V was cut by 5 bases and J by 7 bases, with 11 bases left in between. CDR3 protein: CASSPTAGEAFF. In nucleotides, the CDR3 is TGTGCCAGCAGCCCGACAGCGGGTGAAGCTTTCTTT.

This CDR3 is CASSLASGRGPRGYEQYF. CDR3 DNA: TGTGCCAGCAGTTTAGCTAGCGGGAGAGGTCCACGGGGCTACGAGCAGTACTTC. The chain employs TRBV27 and TRBJ2-7; 10 bases align to TRBD2. The J segment lost 3 bases and the V segment lost 2 bases, leaving 13 bases of the junction unmatched. CDR1 MNHEY and CDR2 SMNVEV come from the germline V gene (reference sequence). The CDR3 runs 18 residues.

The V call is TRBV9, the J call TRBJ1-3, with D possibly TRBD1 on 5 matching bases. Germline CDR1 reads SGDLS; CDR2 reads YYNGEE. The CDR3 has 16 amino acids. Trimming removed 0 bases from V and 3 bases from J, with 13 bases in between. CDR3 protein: CASSVEGRRDGNTIYF. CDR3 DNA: TGTGCCAGCAGCGTAGAGGGGAGGCGCGATGGAAACACCATATATTTT.

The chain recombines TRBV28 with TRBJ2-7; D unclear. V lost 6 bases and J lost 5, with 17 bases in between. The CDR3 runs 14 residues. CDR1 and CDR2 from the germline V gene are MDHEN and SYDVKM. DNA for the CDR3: TGTGCCAGCAGCTCTCTGAGGCGATGGAACGAGCAGTACTTC. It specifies CASSSLRRWNEQYF.

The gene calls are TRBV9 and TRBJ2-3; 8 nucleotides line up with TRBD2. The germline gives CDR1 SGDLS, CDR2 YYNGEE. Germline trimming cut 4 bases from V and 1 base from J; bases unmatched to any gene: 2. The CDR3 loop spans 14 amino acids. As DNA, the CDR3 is TGTGCCAGCAGCCAAGCGGGGGGCACAGATACGCAGTATTTT. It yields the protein CASSQAGGTDTQYF.